This TCR beta chain came from a study of shared clonotypes between healthy human individuals. Study-level points and caveats: Sampling involved blood alone; tissue repertoires likely differ.

Deep level was the assay's run setting. Once extracted for a subset, genomic DNA was divided evenly among several immunoSEQ plates. Method: immunoSEQ multiplex PCR; TCRdb's copy keeps in-frame clones and lacks some. The sample records 450,000 to 500,000 clones, around 80% being singletons. To note about this clone: Its antigen is as yet unknown.

The sample taken for sequencing was PBMCs. This TCR was recovered from a woman aged 40 to 50 in good health. Some clones in this sample may be carry-over from other donors' samples.

CDR3 sequence reads: CAISGKGGSFSSEQFF. As DNA, the CDR3 is TGTGCCATCAGTGGGAAGGGCGGGAGCTTTAGTAGTGAGCAGTTCTTC. The chain employs TRBV10-3 and TRBJ2-1; the match to TRBD2 covers 7 bases. The germline CDR1 and CDR2 sequences are ENHRY and SYGVKD. This CDR3 comprises 16 residues. The ends lost 4 bases at V and 9 bases at J; junction bases unmatched: 15.